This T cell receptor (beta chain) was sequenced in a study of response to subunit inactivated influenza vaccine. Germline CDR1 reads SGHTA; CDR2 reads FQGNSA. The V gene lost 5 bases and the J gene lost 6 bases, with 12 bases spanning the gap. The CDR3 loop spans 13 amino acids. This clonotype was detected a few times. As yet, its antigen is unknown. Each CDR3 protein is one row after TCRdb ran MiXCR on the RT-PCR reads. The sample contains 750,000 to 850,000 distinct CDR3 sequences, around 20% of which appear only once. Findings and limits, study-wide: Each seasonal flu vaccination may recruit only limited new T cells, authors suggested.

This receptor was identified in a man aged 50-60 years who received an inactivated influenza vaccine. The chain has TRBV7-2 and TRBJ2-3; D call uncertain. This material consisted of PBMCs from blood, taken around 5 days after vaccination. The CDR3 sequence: CASSPFLYDTQYF. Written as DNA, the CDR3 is TGTGCCAGCAGCCCCTTTTTGTATGATACGCAGTATTTT.